What follows is one TCR beta chain and its context. Its target is not known. An input of about 0.45 to 1 ug of RNA was subjected to reverse transcription using random hexamers. Amplification of TCR beta CDR3 by immunoSEQ multiplex PCR spanned 54 Vbeta and 13 Jbeta. TCRdb reprocessed the immunoSEQ multiplex PCR reads via MiXCR and lists one record per CDR3 protein. The sample shows roughly 200,000 distinct CDR3 sequences, roughly 94% of them seen only once. V trimming: 0 bases; J trimming: 0 bases; junction bases outside the gene matches: 1. The germline V gene encodes CDR1 SGDLS and CDR2 YYNGEE. This CDR3 is 16 amino acids long. The data stem from a study of CD8 T cells in Susac syndrome. Points from the study as a whole: The TCR sequencing and HLA analysis in the study involved a relatively small number of individuals, as the study acknowledged.

Sequencing of TCR beta covered CD8+ and CD4+ T cells obtained from blood. Negative isolation yielded CD4+ and CD8+ T cells, and FACS enriched TEMRA cells. The genes are TRBV9 and TRBJ2-1; 9 bases are a match to TRBD2. The TCR comes from a human donor with multiple sclerosis. Sequencing was carried out using CD4+ T cells from PBMCs. CDR3 protein: CASSVGGGGSYNEQFF. Here the CDR3 DNA reads TGTGCCAGCAGCGTAGGCGGGGGGGGCTCCTACAATGAGCAGTTCTTC.